This T cell receptor (beta chain) was recovered during a study of neurological immune-mediated disorders. Study details: The 35 or so patients with multiple sclerosis comprised around 31 relapsing-remitting cases and 3 secondary progressive cases. Regarding the study as a whole: A possible signature was seen in one related-CDR3 cluster, into which phylogenetic grouping placed the repertoires of 18 of 34 multiple sclerosis patients.

Preparation of the unsorted libraries drew on 2 million PBMCs stored at -80 C. This clonotype was observed many times. Its antigen is unidentified. The V gene lost 3 bases and the J gene lost 0 bases, with 8 bases spanning the gap. The CDR3 is 14 amino acids. From germline, CDR1 is SGHTA and CDR2 FQGNSA. The cDNA was generated through 5'RACE incorporating 10-nucleotide random UMIs. TCRdb passed the 5' RACE reads through MiXCR, listing each CDR3 protein once. The data show tens of thousands of distinct CDR3 sequences, 5.2% seen once. Material for sequencing was PBMCs. The rearrangement joins TRBV7-2 to TRBJ1-2; no reliable D call. This receptor was identified in a young man with multiple sclerosis. The DNA of the CDR3 is TGTGCCAGCAGCTTGGACGGCACTAACTATGGCTACACCTTC. This codes for CASSLDGTNYGYTF.